This T cell receptor (beta chain) was observed in a study of CD8+CD57+ T cells in acquired aplastic anemia. Selection for sequencing was limited to patients who had shown CD8+CD57+ cell expansion by flow cytometry. This CDR3 has 13 amino acids. In germline, CDR1 is KGHDR, CDR2 SFDVKD. Trimming took 4 bases from V and 6 from J, leaving 9 bases between them. The template for TCR beta VDJ and CDR3 sequence profiling was genomic DNA. TCRdb passed the reads through MiXCR, listing each CDR3 protein once. The table has roughly 500,000 distinct CDR3 sequences, more than 25% seen once. The table lists this clonotype with many counts.

The specimen sequenced was sorted CD4+, CD8+, or CD8+CD57+ T cells (not recorded which) from PBMCs. The TCR sequence derives from a human donor with aplastic anemia. This chain uses TRBV24-1 with TRBJ2-4; weak D call: TRBD1 (6 bases). The CDR3 loop reads CATSDGQSNIQYF. DNA for the CDR3: TGTGCCACCAGTGACGGACAGTCAAACATTCAGTACTTC.